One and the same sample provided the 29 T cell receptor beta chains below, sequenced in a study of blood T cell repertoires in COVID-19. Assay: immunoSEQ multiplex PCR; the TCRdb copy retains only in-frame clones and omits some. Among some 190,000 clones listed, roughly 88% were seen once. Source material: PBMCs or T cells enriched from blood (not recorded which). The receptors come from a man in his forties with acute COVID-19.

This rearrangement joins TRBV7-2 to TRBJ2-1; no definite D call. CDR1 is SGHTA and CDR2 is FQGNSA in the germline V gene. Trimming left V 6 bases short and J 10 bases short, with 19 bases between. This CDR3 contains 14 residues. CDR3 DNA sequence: TGTGCCAGCAGGGCGGTCGGCAGCCTTGGCGAGCAGTTCTTC. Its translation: CASRAVGSLGEQFF. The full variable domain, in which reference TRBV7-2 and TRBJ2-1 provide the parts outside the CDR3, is GAGVSQSPSNKVTEKGKDVELRCDPISGHTALYWYRQSLGQGLEFLIYFQGNSAPDKSGLPSDRFSAERTGGSVSTLTIQRTQQEDSAVYLCASRAVGSLGEQFFGPGTRLTVL.

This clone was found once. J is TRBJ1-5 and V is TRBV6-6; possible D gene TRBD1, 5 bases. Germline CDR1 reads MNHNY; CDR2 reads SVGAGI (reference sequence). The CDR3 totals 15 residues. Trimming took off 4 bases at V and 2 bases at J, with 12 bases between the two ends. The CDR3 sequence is CASSSRGSGNQPQHF. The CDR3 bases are TGTGCCAGCAGTTCACGGGGGTCTGGCAATCAGCCCCAGCATTTT.

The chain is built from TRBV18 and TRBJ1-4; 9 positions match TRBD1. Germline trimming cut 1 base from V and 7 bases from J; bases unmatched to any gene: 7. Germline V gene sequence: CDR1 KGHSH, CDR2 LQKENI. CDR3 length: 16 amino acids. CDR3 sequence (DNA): TGTGCCAGCTCACCACTAGGGACAGGGCGGGTTGAAAAACTGTTTTTT. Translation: CASSPLGTGRVEKLFF.

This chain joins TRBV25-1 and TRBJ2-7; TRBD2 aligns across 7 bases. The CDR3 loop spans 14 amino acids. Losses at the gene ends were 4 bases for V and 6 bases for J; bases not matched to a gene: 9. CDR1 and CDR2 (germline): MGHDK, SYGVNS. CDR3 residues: CASSGLGGGREQYF. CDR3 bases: TGTGCCAGCAGTGGTTTGGGGGGGGGACGCGAGCAGTACTTC.

The CDR3 protein is CASGSGQEVNEKLFF. The DNA for the CDR3 is TGTGCTAGTGGTAGCGGACAGGAGGTTAATGAAAAACTGTTTTTT. The J gene is TRBJ1-4, the V gene TRBV12-5; 7 bases agree with TRBD1. The CDR3 has 15 residues. Germline CDR1 is LGHNT and CDR2 is FRNRAP. V lost 5 bases, J lost 4 bases, and 7 bases stayed unmatched.

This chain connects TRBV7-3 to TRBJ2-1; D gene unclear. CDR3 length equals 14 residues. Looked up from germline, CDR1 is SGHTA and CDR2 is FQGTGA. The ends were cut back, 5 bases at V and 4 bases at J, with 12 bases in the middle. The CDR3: CASSHPGVYNEQFF. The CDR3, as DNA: TGTGCCAGCAGCCACCCAGGCGTTTACAATGAGCAGTTCTTC.

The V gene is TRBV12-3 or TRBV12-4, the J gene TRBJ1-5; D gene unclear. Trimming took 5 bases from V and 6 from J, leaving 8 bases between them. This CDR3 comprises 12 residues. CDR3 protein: CASSATGQPQHF. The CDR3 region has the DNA TGTGCCAGCAGTGCAACGGGTCAGCCCCAGCATTTT.

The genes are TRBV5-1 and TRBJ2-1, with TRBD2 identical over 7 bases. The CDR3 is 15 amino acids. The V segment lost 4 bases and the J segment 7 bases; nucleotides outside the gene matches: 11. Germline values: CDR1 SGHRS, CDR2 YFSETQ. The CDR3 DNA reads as TGCGCCAGCAGCGCCCAGGCGGGAGAGGTTAATGAGCAGTTCTTC. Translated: CASSAQAGEVNEQFF.

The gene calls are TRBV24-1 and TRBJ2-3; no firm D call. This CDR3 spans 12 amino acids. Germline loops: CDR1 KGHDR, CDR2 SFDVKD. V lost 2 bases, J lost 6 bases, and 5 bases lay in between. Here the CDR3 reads CATSDSGDTQYF. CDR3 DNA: TGTGCCACCAGTGATTCGGGTGATACGCAGTATTTT.

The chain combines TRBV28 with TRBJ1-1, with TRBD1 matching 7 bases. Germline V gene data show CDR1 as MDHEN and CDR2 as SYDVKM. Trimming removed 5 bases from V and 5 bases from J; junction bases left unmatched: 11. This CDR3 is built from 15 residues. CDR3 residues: CASSPGQAVRTEAFF. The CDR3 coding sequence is TGTGCCAGCAGTCCAGGACAGGCTGTGAGAACTGAAGCTTTCTTT.

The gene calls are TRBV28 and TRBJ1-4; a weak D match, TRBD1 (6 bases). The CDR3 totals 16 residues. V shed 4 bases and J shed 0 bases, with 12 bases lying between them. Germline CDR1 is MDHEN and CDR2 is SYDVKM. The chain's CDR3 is CASSSPGTTTNEKLFF. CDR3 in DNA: TGTGCCAGCAGTTCGCCCGGGACAACAACTAATGAAAAACTGTTTTTT.

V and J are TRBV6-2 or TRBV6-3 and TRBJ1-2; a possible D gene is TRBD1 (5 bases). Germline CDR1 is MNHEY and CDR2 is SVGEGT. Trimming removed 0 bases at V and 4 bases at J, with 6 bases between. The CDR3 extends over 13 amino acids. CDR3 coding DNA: TGTGCCAGCAGTTACTCGGGGCCCTATGGCTACACCTTC. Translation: CASSYSGPYGYTF.

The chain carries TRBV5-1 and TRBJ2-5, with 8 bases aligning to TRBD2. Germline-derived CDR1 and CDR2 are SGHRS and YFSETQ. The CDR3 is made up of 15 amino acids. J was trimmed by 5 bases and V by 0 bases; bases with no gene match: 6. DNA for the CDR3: TGCGCCAGCAGCTTGGCCGTTAGCGGGACCGAGACCCAGTACTTC. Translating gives CASSLAVSGTETQYF.

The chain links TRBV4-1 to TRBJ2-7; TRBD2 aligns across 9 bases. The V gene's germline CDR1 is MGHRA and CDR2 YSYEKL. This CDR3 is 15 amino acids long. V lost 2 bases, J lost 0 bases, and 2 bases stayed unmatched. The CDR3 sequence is CASSQPGLASYEQYF. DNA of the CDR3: TGCGCCAGCAGCCAACCGGGACTAGCCTCCTACGAGCAGTACTTC.

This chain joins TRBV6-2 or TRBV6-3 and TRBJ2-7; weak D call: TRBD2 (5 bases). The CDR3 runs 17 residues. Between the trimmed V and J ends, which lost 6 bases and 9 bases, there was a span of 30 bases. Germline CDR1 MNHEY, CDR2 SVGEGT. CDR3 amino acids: CASSGEQYTYEVSRQYF. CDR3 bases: TGTGCCAGCAGCGGGGAGCAGTATACCTACGAAGTGAGTCGGCAGTACTTC.

The CDR3 bases are TGTGCCAGCTCACCAGGTTACGGTTCTATGAACACTGAAGCTTTCTTT. Amino acids: CASSPGYGSMNTEAFF. This rearrangement joins TRBV18 to TRBJ1-1, with no clear D. Trimming removed 2 bases at V and 0 bases at J, with 13 bases between. The CDR3 runs 16 residues. Per germline, CDR1 KGHSH and CDR2 LQKENI.

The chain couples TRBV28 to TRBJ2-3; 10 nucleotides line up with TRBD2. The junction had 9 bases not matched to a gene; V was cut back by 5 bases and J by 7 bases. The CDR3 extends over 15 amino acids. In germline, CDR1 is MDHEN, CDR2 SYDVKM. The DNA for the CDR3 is TGTGCCAGCAGTCCTAGGACTAGCGGCGATTATACGCAGTATTTT. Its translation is CASSPRTSGDYTQYF.

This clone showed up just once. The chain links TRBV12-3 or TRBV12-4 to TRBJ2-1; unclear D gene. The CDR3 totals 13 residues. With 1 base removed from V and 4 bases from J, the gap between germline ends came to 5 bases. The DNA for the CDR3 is TGTGCCAGCAGTTTAGTGACTTACAATGAGCAGTTCTTC. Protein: CASSLVTYNEQFF.

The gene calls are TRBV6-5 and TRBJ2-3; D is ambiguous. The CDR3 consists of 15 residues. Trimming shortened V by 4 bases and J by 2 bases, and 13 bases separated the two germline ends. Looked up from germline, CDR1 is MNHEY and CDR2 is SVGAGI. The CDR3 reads CASSSILGDTDTQYF. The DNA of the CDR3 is TGTGCCAGCAGTTCCATCCTTGGAGACACAGATACGCAGTATTTT.

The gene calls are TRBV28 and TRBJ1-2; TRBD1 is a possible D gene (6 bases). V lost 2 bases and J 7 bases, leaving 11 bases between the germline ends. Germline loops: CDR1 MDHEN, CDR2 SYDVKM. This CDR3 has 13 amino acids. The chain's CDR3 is CASSLQGRGGYTF. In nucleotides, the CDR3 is TGTGCCAGCAGTTTACAGGGGCGAGGTGGCTACACCTTC.

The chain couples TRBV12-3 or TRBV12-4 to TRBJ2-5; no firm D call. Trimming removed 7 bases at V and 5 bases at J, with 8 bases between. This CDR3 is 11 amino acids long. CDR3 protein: CASKLEETQYF. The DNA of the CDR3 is TGTGCCAGCAAATTGGAGGAGACCCAGTACTTC.

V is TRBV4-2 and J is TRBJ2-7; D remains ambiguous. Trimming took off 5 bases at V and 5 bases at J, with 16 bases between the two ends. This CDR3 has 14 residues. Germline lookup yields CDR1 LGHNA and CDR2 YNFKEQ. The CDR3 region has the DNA TGTGCCAGCAGCTCCTACCCAGGTTCCAACGAGCAGTACTTC. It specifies CASSSYPGSNEQYF.

The CDR3 protein is CASSDLGTDTEAFF. CDR3 DNA sequence: TGTGCCAGCAGTGACCTGGGGACAGACACTGAAGCTTTCTTT. V is TRBV6-1 and J is TRBJ1-1; TRBD1 matches 7 bases. The CDR3 sequence is 14 residues long. Germline V gives CDR1 MNHNS, CDR2 SASEGT. V lost 3 bases, J lost 3 bases, and 4 bases stayed unmatched.

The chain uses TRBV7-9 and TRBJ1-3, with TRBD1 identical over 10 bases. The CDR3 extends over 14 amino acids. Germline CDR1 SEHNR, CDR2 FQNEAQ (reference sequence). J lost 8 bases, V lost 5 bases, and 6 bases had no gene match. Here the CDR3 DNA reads TGTGCCAGCAGCCGAGGACAGGGGGAAGACACCATATATTTT. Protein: CASSRGQGEDTIYF.

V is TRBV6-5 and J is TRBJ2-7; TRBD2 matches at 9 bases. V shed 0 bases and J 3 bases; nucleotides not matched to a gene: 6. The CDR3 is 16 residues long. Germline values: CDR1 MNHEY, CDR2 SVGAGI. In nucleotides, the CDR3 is TGTGCCAGCAGTTACTCGGCTAGCGGGATTTACTACGAGCAGTACTTC. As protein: CASSYSASGIYYEQYF.

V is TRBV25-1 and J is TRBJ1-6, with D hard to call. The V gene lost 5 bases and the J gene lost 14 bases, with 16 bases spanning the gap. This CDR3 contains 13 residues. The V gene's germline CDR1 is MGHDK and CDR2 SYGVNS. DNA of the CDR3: TGTGCCAGCAGTATCAACGGAGCGGGAGCCCTCCACTTT. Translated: CASSINGAGALHF.

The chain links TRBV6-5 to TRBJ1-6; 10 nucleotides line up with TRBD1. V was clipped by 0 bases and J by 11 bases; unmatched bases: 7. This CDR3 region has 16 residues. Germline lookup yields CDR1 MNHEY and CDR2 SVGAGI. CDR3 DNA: TGTGCCAGCAGTTACTCCCTCCGGGACAGGGGTACACCCCTCCACTTT. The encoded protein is CASSYSLRDRGTPLHF.

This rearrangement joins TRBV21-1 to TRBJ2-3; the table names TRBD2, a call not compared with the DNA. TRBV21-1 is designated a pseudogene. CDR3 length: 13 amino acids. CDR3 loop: CASETPEADTQYF. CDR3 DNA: TGTGCCAGCGAGACACCGGAGGCAGATACGCAGTATTTT.

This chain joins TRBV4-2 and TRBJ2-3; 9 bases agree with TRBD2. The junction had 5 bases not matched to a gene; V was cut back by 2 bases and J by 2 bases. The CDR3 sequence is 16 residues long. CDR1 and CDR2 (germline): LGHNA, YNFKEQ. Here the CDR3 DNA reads TGTGCCAGCAGCCAAAGACTAGCGGTTTACACAGATACGCAGTATTTT. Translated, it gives CASSQRLAVYTDTQYF.